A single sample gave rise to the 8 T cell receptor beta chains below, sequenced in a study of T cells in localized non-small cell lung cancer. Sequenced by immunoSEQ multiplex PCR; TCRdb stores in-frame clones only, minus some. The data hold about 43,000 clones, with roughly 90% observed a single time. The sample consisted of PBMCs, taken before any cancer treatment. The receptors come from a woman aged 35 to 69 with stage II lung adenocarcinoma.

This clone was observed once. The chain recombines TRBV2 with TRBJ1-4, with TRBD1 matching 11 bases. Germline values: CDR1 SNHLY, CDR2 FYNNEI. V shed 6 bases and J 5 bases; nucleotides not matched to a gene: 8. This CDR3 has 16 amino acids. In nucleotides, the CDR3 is TGTGCCAGCAGGACTGGGACAGGGGGGGGGAATGAAAAACTGTTTTTT. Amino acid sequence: CASRTGTGGGNEKLFF.

CDR3 DNA sequence: TGTGCCAGTAGTAAAGACAGAAGCACCGGGGAGCTGTTTTTT. Its protein is CASSKDRSTGELFF. The chain has TRBV19 and TRBJ2-2; D is possibly TRBD1 (5 bases). CDR1 and CDR2 (germline): LNHDA, SQIVND (reference sequence). The germline V and J ends were trimmed by 4 bases and 4 bases, with 10 bases remaining between them. CDR3 size: 14 residues.

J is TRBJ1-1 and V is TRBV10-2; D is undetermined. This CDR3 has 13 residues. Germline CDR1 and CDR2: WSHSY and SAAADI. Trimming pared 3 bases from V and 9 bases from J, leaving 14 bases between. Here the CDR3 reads CASSDGERTKAFF. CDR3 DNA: TGCGCCAGCAGTGATGGGGAGAGAACTAAAGCTTTCTTT.

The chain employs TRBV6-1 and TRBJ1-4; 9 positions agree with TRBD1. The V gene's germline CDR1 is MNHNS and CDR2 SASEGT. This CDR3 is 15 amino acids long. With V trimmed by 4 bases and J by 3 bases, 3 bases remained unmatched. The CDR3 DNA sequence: TGTGCCAGCAGTGGACAGGGGGTACCTAATGAAAAACTGTTTTTT. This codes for CASSGQGVPNEKLFF.

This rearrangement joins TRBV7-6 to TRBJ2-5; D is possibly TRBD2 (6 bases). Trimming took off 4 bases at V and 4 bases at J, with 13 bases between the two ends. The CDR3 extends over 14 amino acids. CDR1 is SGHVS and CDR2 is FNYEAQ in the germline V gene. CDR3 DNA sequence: TGTGCCAGCAGCTCCGTGGGAGGAGTAGAGACCCAGTACTTC. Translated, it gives CASSSVGGVETQYF.

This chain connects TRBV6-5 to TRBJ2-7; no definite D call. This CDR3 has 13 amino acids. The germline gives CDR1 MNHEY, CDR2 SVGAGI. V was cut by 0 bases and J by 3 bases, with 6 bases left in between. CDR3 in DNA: TGTGCCAGCAGTTACTCGACTGGCTACGAGCAGTACTTC. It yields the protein CASSYSTGYEQYF.

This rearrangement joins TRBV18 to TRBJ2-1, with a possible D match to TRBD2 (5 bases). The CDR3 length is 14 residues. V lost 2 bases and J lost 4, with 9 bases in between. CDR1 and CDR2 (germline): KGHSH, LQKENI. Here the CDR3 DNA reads TGTGCCAGCTCACCAGTCCGGGAATACAATGAGCAGTTCTTC. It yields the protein CASSPVREYNEQFF.

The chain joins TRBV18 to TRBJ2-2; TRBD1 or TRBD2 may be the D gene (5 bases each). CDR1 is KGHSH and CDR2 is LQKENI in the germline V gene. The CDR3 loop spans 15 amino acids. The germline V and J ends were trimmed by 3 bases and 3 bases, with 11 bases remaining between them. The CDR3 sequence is CASSPLGRDTGELFF. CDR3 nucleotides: TGTGCCAGCTCACCCCTGGGACGGGACACCGGGGAGCTGTTTTTT.